This T cell receptor (beta chain) was found in a study of blood T cell repertoires in COVID-19. The wider study: Collection of acute and convalescent COVID-19 samples took place in the United States, Italy and Spain. Nucleic acid was either cDNA or gDNA, and it came from T cells, B-cell-depleted T cells, or PBMCs.

As processed by the authors: How many nucleated cells were present was estimated from reference gene primer amplification. TCRdb's table, derived via immunoSEQ multiplex PCR, lists solely in-frame clones and lacks some. The V and J calls and clone size were taken over from that table, and D and trimming were inferred from the DNA. The sample has approximately 250,000 clones; 65% to 90% are singletons. This clone was seen a handful of times. V lost 2 bases and J lost 8; bases outside the gene matches: 5. CDR3 length equals 14 residues. CDR1 and CDR2 from the germline V gene are MNHEY and SVGAGI. Specimen: peripheral blood. This receptor was obtained from a woman in her forties or fifties with acute or convalescent COVID-19. The chain has TRBV6-5 and TRBJ1-4, with 7 nucleotides matching TRBD1. The CDR3 sequence is CASSYRQGREKLFF. CDR3 DNA: TGTGCCAGCAGTTACCGACAGGGACGCGAAAAACTGTTTTTT.